The rows below give T cell receptor beta chains drawn from one sample of a study of T-cell memory formation after mild COVID-19. TCRdb analysed the 5' RACE reads with MiXCR anew, one entry per CDR3 protein. The sample yields 450,000 or so distinct CDR3 sequences, about 23% seen once. Input material: PBMCs or a T cell subset sorted from them (not recorded which). These receptors were collected from an adult woman who had mild COVID-19 (a few samples of this study predate the infection). Cell type and time point are not known. Each CDR3 is given with its conserved first and last residue. D genes are given only for firm matches. Clone size is given for some rows only: seen once, a few or many times, or a class if the clone is expanded.

v_gene: TRBV15
d_gene: .
j_gene: TRBJ2-2
abundance: few
CDR3aa: CATSGLGAGELFF
CDR3nt: TGTGCCACCAGCGGTCTGGGGGCCGGGGAGCTGTTTTTT

v_gene: TRBV12-3/TRBV12-4
d_gene: TRBD1
j_gene: TRBJ1-2
abundance: .
CDR3aa: CASSLRQGDGYTF
CDR3nt: TGTGCCAGCAGTTTACGACAGGGTGATGGCTACACCTTC

v_gene: TRBV15
d_gene: .
j_gene: TRBJ2-1
abundance: .
CDR3aa: CATSRDNVGGLYNEQFF
CDR3nt: TGTGCCACCAGCAGAGATAACGTTGGGGGGCTATACAATGAGCAGTTCTTC

v_gene: TRBV6-2/TRBV6-3
d_gene: .
j_gene: TRBJ2-2
abundance: many
CDR3aa: CASRPGGFGELFF
CDR3nt: TGTGCCAGCAGGCCTGGAGGTTTCGGGGAGCTGTTTTTT

v_gene: TRBV27
d_gene: TRBD1
j_gene: TRBJ2-5
abundance: few
CDR3aa: CASSPWDRKETQYF
CDR3nt: TGTGCCAGCAGTCCATGGGACAGGAAAGAGACCCAGTACTTC

v_gene: TRBV24-1
d_gene: TRBD1
j_gene: TRBJ1-1
abundance: .
CDR3aa: CATSDSTRTGNTEAFF
CDR3nt: TGTGCCACCAGTGACTCTACACGGACAGGGAACACTGAAGCTTTCTTT

v_gene: TRBV12-3/TRBV12-4
d_gene: .
j_gene: TRBJ1-2
abundance: few
CDR3aa: CASSLLPAANYGYTF
CDR3nt: TGTGCCAGCAGTTTATTGCCGGCAGCTAACTATGGCTACACCTTC

v_gene: TRBV11-2
d_gene: TRBD2
j_gene: TRBJ2-3
abundance: .
CDR3aa: CASSLDGRSHTDTQYF
CDR3nt: TGTGCCAGCAGCTTAGACGGGAGGAGTCACACAGATACGCAGTATTTT

v_gene: TRBV9
d_gene: TRBD2
j_gene: TRBJ2-7
abundance: many
CDR3aa: CASSVCLLAETYEQYF
CDR3nt: TGTGCCAGCAGCGTATGTTTACTAGCGGAGACCTACGAGCAGTACTTC

v_gene: TRBV12-3/TRBV12-4
d_gene: .
j_gene: TRBJ1-2
abundance: .
CDR3aa: CASSPDPAGGGYTF
CDR3nt: TGTGCCAGCAGCCCGGATCCGGCCGGGGGTGGCTACACCTTC

v_gene: TRBV19
d_gene: .
j_gene: TRBJ1-1
abundance: .
CDR3aa: CASSIAQGDTEAFF
CDR3nt: TGTGCCAGTAGTATTGCTCAGGGAGACACTGAAGCTTTCTTT

v_gene: TRBV6-5
d_gene: .
j_gene: TRBJ1-1
abundance: .
CDR3aa: CASSYPGVRNTEAFF
CDR3nt: TGTGCCAGCAGTTACCCGGGGGTGAGGAACACTGAAGCTTTCTTT

v_gene: TRBV2
d_gene: .
j_gene: TRBJ2-3
abundance: few
CDR3aa: CARRVDPRVDTQYF
CDR3nt: TGTGCCCGACGTGTGGACCCGAGGGTAGATACGCAGTATTTT

v_gene: TRBV6-1
d_gene: .
j_gene: TRBJ2-3
abundance: many
CDR3aa: CAGQRTTGIFTDTQYF
CDR3nt: TGTGCCGGTCAACGTACCACAGGGATCTTCACAGATACGCAGTATTTT

v_gene: TRBV30
d_gene: .
j_gene: TRBJ2-7
abundance: .
CDR3aa: CAWSGQPHEQYF
CDR3nt: TGTGCCTGGAGTGGACAGCCCCACGAGCAGTACTTC

v_gene: TRBV7-2
d_gene: .
j_gene: TRBJ2-7
abundance: .
CDR3aa: CASSLAVGQRGSYEQYF
CDR3nt: TGTGCCAGCAGCTTAGCTGTTGGACAACGAGGGTCCTACGAGCAGTACTTC

v_gene: TRBV4-1
d_gene: .
j_gene: TRBJ1-1
abundance: .
CDR3aa: CASSQQGRADTEAFF
CDR3nt: TGCGCCAGCAGCCAGCAGGGGAGAGCGGACACTGAAGCTTTCTTT

v_gene: TRBV20-1
d_gene: TRBD2
j_gene: TRBJ2-7
abundance: .
CDR3aa: CSASGLGTSYEQYF
CDR3nt: TGCAGTGCTAGCGGACTAGGAACCTCCTACGAGCAGTACTTC

v_gene: TRBV19
d_gene: TRBD1
j_gene: TRBJ2-1
abundance: many
CDR3aa: CASSSGQGYLDEQFF
CDR3nt: TGTGCCAGTAGTTCGGGACAGGGGTATTTGGATGAGCAGTTCTTC

v_gene: TRBV7-8
d_gene: TRBD2
j_gene: TRBJ2-5
abundance: .
CDR3aa: CASSPPGTSPIWGQETQYF
CDR3nt: TGTGCCAGCAGCCCGCCAGGGACTAGTCCCATCTGGGGCCAAGAGACCCAGTACTTC

v_gene: TRBV24-1
d_gene: .
j_gene: TRBJ1-5
abundance: once
CDR3aa: CATSEGKGANQPQHF
CDR3nt: TGTGCCACCAGTGAGGGGAAGGGTGCGAATCAGCCCCAGCATTTT

v_gene: TRBV5-4
d_gene: .
j_gene: TRBJ2-3
abundance: few
CDR3aa: CASSSSTQGGTQYF
CDR3nt: TGTGCCAGCAGCTCGTCCACCCAGGGGGGTACGCAGTATTTT

v_gene: TRBV27
d_gene: TRBD1
j_gene: TRBJ1-2
abundance: .
CDR3aa: CASTAPGQGAGYTF
CDR3nt: TGTGCCAGCACAGCCCCCGGACAGGGGGCCGGCTACACCTTC

v_gene: TRBV6-5
d_gene: TRBD1
j_gene: TRBJ1-2
abundance: .
CDR3aa: CASSRDSLAWSNGYTF
CDR3nt: TGTGCCAGCAGTAGGGACAGCCTCGCTTGGTCTAATGGCTACACCTTC